This T cell receptor beta chain originates from a study of metastatic and nonmetastatic thyroid tumors. All patients were untreated before thyroid surgery. Overall study results and limits: It was reported that TCR beta diversity was significantly higher in malignant thyroid tumors than benign nodules, in blood and tumor.

TCRdb reprocessed the PCR reads via MiXCR. The sample lists under 25,000 clones, 22% occurring once. Between the trimmed V and J ends, which lost 2 bases and 5 bases, there was a span of 7 bases. Germline CDR1 and CDR2: SGHRS and YFSETQ. The CDR3 has 12 amino acids. This clone was counted many times. Its antigen is undetermined. The source is a female donor with papillary thyroid cancer or a benign thyroid nodule (not recorded which). Some clones in this sample may be carry-over from other donors' samples. V and J are TRBV5-1 and TRBJ1-1; perhaps TRBD1 as D (5 bases). Sequenced: adjacent normal tissue. The CDR3 coding sequence is TGCGCCAGCAGCTTACGGGGGACTGAAGCTTTCTTT. Protein product: CASSLRGTEAFF.